These 24 T cell receptor beta chains were sequenced from one sample in a study of spatial heterogeneity in lung cancer. TCRdb reprocessed the 5' RACE reads with MiXCR, giving one entry per CDR3 protein. The sample lists about 92,000 distinct CDR3 sequences, approximately 12% occurring once. Stated time point: sample taken at primary tumor resection. Specimen: PBMCs, collected at surgery. Receptors were obtained from a male donor with early-stage non-small cell lung cancer.

This chain uses TRBV29-1 with TRBJ1-2; D is undetermined. This CDR3 has 13 amino acids. The germline CDR1 and CDR2 sequences are SQVTM and ANQGSEA. The V gene lost 3 bases and the J gene lost 6 bases, with 14 bases spanning the gap. CDR3 nucleotide sequence: TGCAGCGTTGAGCGGTCCCCCGGGGATGGCTACACCTTC. Translated, it gives CSVERSPGDGYTF.

The V call is TRBV30, the J call TRBJ1-2; possible D gene TRBD1, 6 bases. Germline loops: CDR1 GTSNPN, CDR2 SVGIG (reference sequence). V lost 4 bases and J 0 bases, leaving 12 bases between the germline ends. The CDR3 runs 14 residues. The CDR3 loop is CAWNFQGSNYGYTF. CDR3 coding DNA: TGTGCCTGGAACTTCCAGGGGTCTAACTATGGCTACACCTTC.

This sequence joins TRBV18 and TRBJ2-3; D is tentatively TRBD1 or TRBD2 (5 bases each). Germline V gives CDR1 KGHSH, CDR2 LQKENI. The germline V and J ends were trimmed by 3 bases and 1 base, with 17 bases remaining between them. The length of the CDR3 is 17 residues. The CDR3 is CASSPTRDGFGTDTQYF. CDR3 DNA: TGTGCCAGCTCACCGACCAGGGACGGCTTCGGCACAGATACGCAGTATTTT.

This rearrangement joins TRBV7-2 to TRBJ1-3; D gene ambiguous. CDR1 is SGHTA, CDR2 FQGNSA, per germline. CDR3 length: 15 residues. Trimming cost V 5 bases and J 0 bases, with 11 bases left between them. This chain's CDR3 is CASSPRQISGNTIYF. DNA for the CDR3: TGTGCCAGCAGCCCGAGACAAATCTCTGGAAACACCATATATTTT. Combining the CDR3 with reference TRBV7-2 and TRBJ1-3 gives the whole variable domain GAGVSQSPSNKVTEKGKDVELRCDPISGHTALYWYRQSLGQGLEFLIYFQGNSAPDKSGLPSDRFSAERTGGSVSTLTIQRTQQEDSAVYLCASSPRQISGNTIYFGEGSWLTVV.

The chain uses TRBV20-1 and TRBJ2-2, with 9 bases lining up with TRBD1. This CDR3 comprises 14 residues. Germline CDR1 is DFQATT and CDR2 is SNEGSKA (reference sequence). Losses at the gene ends were 3 bases for V and 6 bases for J; bases not matched to a gene: 5. The CDR3 loop is CSASRDREAGELFF. The CDR3 coding sequence is TGCAGTGCTAGCCGGGACAGGGAGGCCGGGGAGCTGTTTTTT.

The chain uses TRBV20-1 and TRBJ1-2; tentatively, D is TRBD1 (5 bases). The length of the CDR3 is 11 residues. V lost 6 bases and J lost 8, with 13 bases in between. CDR1 is DFQATT, CDR2 SNEGSKA, per germline (reference sequence). CDR3 protein: CSATGTRGYTF. For the CDR3, the DNA is TGCAGTGCAACCGGGACCCGCGGCTACACCTTC.

This clonotype turned up a few times. This chain connects TRBV5-1 to TRBJ1-2; perhaps TRBD1 as D (5 bases). Germline CDR1 and CDR2: SGHRS and YFSETQ. Trimming stripped 2 bases from V and 2 bases from J, with 13 bases between. The CDR3 has 15 residues. The CDR3 DNA sequence: TGCGCCAGCAGCTTCACTGGGGCAGAGAACTATGGCTACACCTTC. This translates into CASSFTGAENYGYTF.

This clonotype was detected many times. The chain has TRBV3-1 and TRBJ2-4, with unresolved D. Germline assignment: CDR1 LGHDT and CDR2 YNNKEL (reference sequence). The CDR3 is 16 amino acids. The V and J ends lost 1 base and 2 bases respectively, with 12 bases between them. The CDR3 coding sequence is TGTGCCAGCAGCCAAGCAGCTCGTTGGCCCAAAAACATTCAGTACTTC. Its protein product is CASSQAARWPKNIQYF.

V gene TRBV29-1 combines with J gene TRBJ2-5; D is ambiguous. V was cut by 4 bases and J by 1 base, with 10 bases left in between. The CDR3 extends over 13 amino acids. Germline V lookup: CDR1 SQVTM, CDR2 ANQGSEA. CDR3 sequence (DNA): TGCAGCGTTGTGTGGTCCATCCAAGAGACCCAGTACTTC. It specifies CSVVWSIQETQYF.

The V gene is TRBV28, the J gene TRBJ2-1; TRBD1 is a possible D gene (5 bases). CDR1 MDHEN and CDR2 SYDVKM come from the germline V gene. Trimming shortened V by 6 bases and J by 6 bases, and 15 bases separated the two germline ends. The CDR3 length is 14 residues. CDR3 nucleotide sequence: TGTGCCAGCAGCTTCGACAGCCTGATCAATGAGCAGTTCTTC. It is translated as CASSFDSLINEQFF. Filled out from reference TRBV28 and TRBJ2-1, the complete variable domain reads DVKVTQSSRYLVKRTGEKVFLECVQDMDHENMFWYRQDPGLGLRLIYFSYDVKMKEKGDIPEGYSVSREKKERFSLILESASTNQTSMYLCASSFDSLINEQFFGPGTRLTVL.

The chain carries TRBV4-2 and TRBJ2-5, with 7 bases fitting TRBD1. CDR1 LGHNA and CDR2 YNFKEQ come from the germline V gene. The junction had 9 bases not matched to a gene; V was cut back by 3 bases and J by 5 bases. This CDR3 contains 15 residues. This CDR3 reads CASSQVQGSDETQYF. CDR3 DNA: TGTGCCAGCAGCCAGGTACAGGGGTCTGACGAGACCCAGTACTTC.

This clonotype showed up many times. The rearrangement uses TRBV12-3 or TRBV12-4 and TRBJ2-1; no reliable D call. The V and J ends lost 4 bases and 4 bases respectively, with 11 bases between them. The CDR3 is 14 amino acids. The CDR3 DNA sequence: TGTGCCAGCAGTTCCAACTCTAGGTACAATGAGCAGTTCTTC. This encodes CASSSNSRYNEQFF.

This clonotype was seen more than once but under ten times. This sequence joins TRBV28 and TRBJ2-1; D may be TRBD1 (6 bases). This CDR3 comprises 14 residues. V lost 7 bases to trimming and J lost 6 bases, with 16 bases between them. The germline gives CDR1 MDHEN, CDR2 SYDVKM. The CDR3 loop is CASTSGQPFNEQFF. The CDR3 DNA sequence: TGTGCCAGCACTTCGGGACAACCCTTCAATGAGCAGTTCTTC.

The rearrangement links TRBV9 to TRBJ2-5, with D perhaps given as TRBD1 or TRBD2 (5 bases each). The CDR3 spans 16 residues. Germline V CDR1 and CDR2: SGDLS, YYNGEE. V was clipped by 0 bases and J by 2 bases, with 14 bases between them. CDR3 in amino acids: CASSVAPGPSQETQYF. The CDR3 nucleotides read TGTGCCAGCAGCGTAGCCCCGGGACCGTCTCAAGAGACCCAGTACTTC. Filled out from reference TRBV9 and TRBJ2-5, the complete variable domain reads DSGVTQTPKHLITATGQRVTLRCSPRSGDLSVYWYQQSLDQGLQFLIQYYNGEERAKGNILERFSAQQFPDLHSELNLSSLELGDSALYFCASSVAPGPSQETQYFGPGTRLLVL.

CDR3 in DNA: TGTGCCAGCAGTTTAGGACAGGGGGCGTATTCACCCCTCCACTTT. Translating gives CASSLGQGAYSPLHF. This chain links TRBV27 with TRBJ1-6, with 11 bases fitting TRBD1. Germline lookup yields CDR1 MNHEY and CDR2 SMNVEV (reference sequence). The CDR3 totals 15 residues. V dropped 2 bases and J dropped 8; count of bases not matched to a gene: 2.

The V call is TRBV20-1, the J call TRBJ1-1; 7 bases fit TRBD1. CDR1 and CDR2 (germline): DFQATT, SNEGSKA (reference sequence). The junction had 18 bases not matched to a gene; V was cut back by 2 bases and J by 6 bases. There are 17 residues in the CDR3. The CDR3: CSARSFLQGVLVAEAFF. DNA of the CDR3: TGCAGTGCTAGATCTTTTCTGCAGGGGGTGTTGGTCGCTGAAGCTTTCTTT.

There are a few counts of this clonotype. The rearrangement joins TRBV29-1 to TRBJ2-3, with 9 bases lining up with TRBD2. The V gene's germline CDR1 is SQVTM and CDR2 ANQGSEA. The V segment lost 7 bases and the J segment 2 bases; nucleotides outside the gene matches: 7. The CDR3 loop spans 14 amino acids. CDR3 DNA sequence: TGCAGCGGTCACGCGGGGGGGCCCACAGATACGCAGTATTTT. Translated, it gives CSGHAGGPTDTQYF.

The chain uses TRBV20-1 and TRBJ1-4; no clear D. V gave up 6 bases and J gave up 3 bases, with 17 bases separating them. Germline CDR1 DFQATT, CDR2 SNEGSKA (reference sequence). The CDR3 covers 15 residues. DNA for the CDR3: TGCAGTGCCCCGCGGGCCCCGAGGGCTAATGAAAAACTGTTTTTT. Its translation is CSAPRAPRANEKLFF.

This clonotype was counted only a few times. The chain has TRBV29-1 and TRBJ2-6; no firm D call. The V end was cut by 7 bases, the J end by 0 bases, with 10 bases between. This CDR3 is 14 amino acids long. The germline V gene has CDR1 SQVTM and CDR2 ANQGSEA. CDR3 coding DNA: TGCAGCGCCAATATAAACTCTGGGGCCAACGTCCTGACTTTC. This gives the protein CSANINSGANVLTF.

This clonotype has a count of ten or more. This rearrangement joins TRBV5-1 to TRBJ2-7; the match to TRBD1 covers 7 bases. The CDR3 is made up of 14 amino acids. The germline CDR1 and CDR2 sequences are SGHRS and YFSETQ. With V trimmed by 4 bases and J by 2 bases, 6 bases remained unmatched. CDR3 residues: CASSARDSAYEQYF. The CDR3 nucleotides are TGCGCCAGCAGCGCAAGGGACAGCGCCTACGAGCAGTACTTC.

This chain links TRBV28 with TRBJ1-4, with 9 bases lining up with TRBD1. The CDR3 runs to 15 residues. J gave up 6 bases and V 6 bases, and 8 bases lay outside the gene matches. Germline CDR1 MDHEN, CDR2 SYDVKM. CDR3 in DNA: TGTGCCAGCAGGACGGACAGGGGTGGGGATGAAAAACTGTTTTTT. Its translation is CASRTDRGGDEKLFF. Full variable domain (outside the CDR3, taken from reference TRBV28 and TRBJ1-4): DVKVTQSSRYLVKRTGEKVFLECVQDMDHENMFWYRQDPGLGLRLIYFSYDVKMKEKGDIPEGYSVSREKKERFSLILESASTNQTSMYLCASRTDRGGDEKLFFGSGTQLSVL.

This clonotype appeared a few times. The junction does not match germline at one end; this may be a read error. The V and J genes are TRBV7-2 and TRBJ2-5; 14 bases map to TRBD2. CDR3 length: 17 amino acids. Germline V gives CDR1 SGHTA, CDR2 FQGNSA. DNA for the CDR3: TGTGCCAGCAGCAAGTCCCCGACTAGCGGGAGGGTATCTGGACCAATTTTC. It specifies CASSKSPTSGRVSGPIF.

This clonotype turned up a few times. The rearrangement uses TRBV4-3 and TRBJ2-3; maybe TRBD1 (6 bases). This CDR3 region has 16 residues. V was shortened by 5 bases and J by 8 bases, with 23 bases between the two germline ends. CDR1 LGHNA and CDR2 YSLEER come from the germline V gene. The CDR3 protein is CASSANRDLRSGTQYF. As DNA, the CDR3 is TGCGCCAGCAGCGCGAACAGGGATTTGCGTTCGGGTACGCAGTATTTT.

This clonotype was recorded at least ten times. This chain joins TRBV20-1 and TRBJ1-1, with 9 bases identical to TRBD1. V gave up 6 bases and J gave up 10 bases; unmatched junction bases: 9. Looked up from germline, CDR1 is DFQATT and CDR2 is SNEGSKA (reference sequence). CDR3 length: 12 amino acids. The chain's CDR3 is CSAAGPQGAAFF. The CDR3 nucleotides are TGCAGTGCCGCGGGCCCACAGGGGGCAGCTTTCTTT.